Detailed here is one T cell receptor (beta chain). Its antigen is still unknown. The source of the sample is a study of cytomegalovirus exposure and HLA in healthy donors. Overall study findings and caveats: Later analysis identified several of the most significant clusters that appeared linked to common viral pathogens.

PCR amplification relied on 60 Vbeta primers (plus 13 Jbeta primers). The table came from immunoSEQ multiplex PCR; TCRdb's copy has only in-frame clones and leaves some out. The table has roughly 90,000 clones, roughly 72% seen once. The ends were cut back, 0 bases at V and 6 bases at J, with 11 bases in the middle. CDR3 size: 14 residues. Germline CDR1 reads MNHEY; CDR2 reads SMNVEV (reference sequence). What was sequenced was PBMCs. This clonotype originated in a man aged 30-40 years in good health and CMV-seropositive. J is TRBJ1-2 and V is TRBV27; D may be TRBD1 (6 bases). The CDR3 spells CASSLSTGIDGYTF. The CDR3 DNA follows: TGTGCCAGCAGTTTATCAACAGGGATCGATGGCTACACCTTC.